These 22 T cell receptor beta chains came from one sample sequenced in a study of OX40 agonist ivuxolimab in advanced cancers. The method was immunoSEQ multiplex PCR; TCRdb's version includes in-frame clones alone and lacks a portion of them. The sample carries 10,000 to 15,000 clones, roughly two thirds recorded once. This sample comprised CD4+ or CD8+ T cells sorted from blood, obtained in a trial of the OX40 agonist ivuxolimab. The receptors were sampled from an adult with an advanced solid tumor such as melanoma, head and neck, liver or kidney cancer.

The chain carries TRBV7-8 and TRBJ1-5; a possible D gene is TRBD1 (5 bases). The CDR3 extends over 13 amino acids. V lost 1 base and J lost 5, with 6 bases in between. Looked up from germline, CDR1 is SGHVS and CDR2 is FQNEAQ. CDR3 nucleotides: TGTGCCAGCAGCTTAGGGGGGGATCAGCCCCAGCATTTT. It is translated as CASSLGGDQPQHF.

V and J are TRBV7-6 and TRBJ2-7; D not resolved. V lost 5 bases and J 0 bases, leaving 14 bases between the germline ends. This CDR3 is built from 15 residues. The germline CDR1 and CDR2 sequences are SGHVS and FNYEAQ. In DNA, the CDR3 is TGTGCCAGCAGCCGAGCCCGAGGTCACTCCTACGAGCAGTACTTC. It is translated as CASSRARGHSYEQYF. The full variable domain, rest sourced from reference TRBV7-6 and TRBJ2-7, is GAGVSQSPRYKVTKRGQDVALRCDPISGHVSLYWYRQALGQGPEFLTYFNYEAQQDKSGLPNDRFSAERPEGSISTLTIQRTEQRDSAMYRCASSRARGHSYEQYFGPGTRLTVT.

The chain carries TRBV7-2 and TRBJ2-5; D is unresolved. There are 12 residues in the CDR3. Germline-derived CDR1 and CDR2 are SGHTA and FQGNSA. The germline V and J ends were trimmed by 2 bases and 5 bases, with 6 bases remaining between them. CDR3 in amino acids: CASSLYSETQYF. As DNA, the CDR3 is TGTGCCAGCAGCTTATATTCGGAGACCCAGTACTTC.

The J gene is TRBJ2-7, the V gene TRBV4-1; TRBD2 is a possible D gene (6 bases). This CDR3 region has 17 residues. Trimming stripped 2 bases from V and 2 bases from J, with 19 bases between. The germline V gene has CDR1 MGHRA and CDR2 YSYEKL. CDR3 DNA sequence: TGCGCCAGCAGCCAAAGTCCCCCGGGAGAAATTCCCTACGAGCAGTACTTC. Translated: CASSQSPPGEIPYEQYF.

This rearrangement joins TRBV7-2 to TRBJ2-5; 7 bases are shared with TRBD2. This CDR3 comprises 13 residues. Per germline, CDR1 SGHTA and CDR2 FQGNSA. Trimming removed 5 bases from V and 5 bases from J; junction bases left unmatched: 5. CDR3 DNA sequence: TGTGCCAGCAGCATTATCGGGGGGGAGACCCAGTACTTC. Translated, it gives CASSIIGGETQYF.

This chain links TRBV19 with TRBJ2-1, with D perhaps TRBD1 or TRBD2 (5 bases each). V was pared by 3 bases and J by 0 bases, with 9 bases between. This CDR3 comprises 15 residues. The V gene's germline CDR1 is LNHDA and CDR2 SQIVND (reference sequence). As DNA, the CDR3 is TGTGCCAGTAGTATCGACGGGACCTCCTACAATGAGCAGTTCTTC. Its translation: CASSIDGTSYNEQFF.

This clone was found a few times. The sample has other DNA sequences that encode this CDR3 too. CDR3 sequence reads: CASSVAGSGANVLTF. CDR3 DNA: TGTGCCAGCAGCGTAGCTGGGTCCGGGGCCAACGTCCTGACTTTC. The chain has TRBV9 and TRBJ2-6; D is undetermined. This CDR3 has 15 amino acids. The V and J ends lost 0 bases and 4 bases respectively, with 8 bases between them. Germline V gene lookup returns CDR1 SGDLS and CDR2 YYNGEE.

This clone has just a few counts. The chain recombines TRBV7-9 with TRBJ2-7; TRBD1 aligns across 9 bases. V trimming: 5 bases; J trimming: 0 bases; junction bases outside the gene matches: 8. The CDR3 length is 16 residues. The germline V gene has CDR1 SEHNR and CDR2 FQNEAQ (reference sequence). The CDR3 DNA sequence: TGTGCCAGCAGCCCTAGCCGGGACAGGGTCTCCTACGAGCAGTACTTC. It encodes CASSPSRDRVSYEQYF.

This chain links TRBV19 with TRBJ1-1, with TRBD1 identical over 7 bases. CDR3 length: 13 residues. The germline V gene encodes CDR1 LNHDA and CDR2 SQIVND (reference sequence). V gave up 1 base and J gave up 8 bases; unmatched junction bases: 4. The DNA for the CDR3 is TGTGCCAGTAGTATAGGGGACAGCTTCGAAGCTTTCTTT. It is translated as CASSIGDSFEAFF.

The chain couples TRBV28 to TRBJ1-6, with TRBD1 identical over 9 bases. The junction had 6 bases not matched to a gene; V was cut back by 5 bases and J by 10 bases. CDR1 and CDR2 from the germline V gene are MDHEN and SYDVKM. There are 14 residues in the CDR3. The CDR3 DNA follows: TGTGCCAGCAGTCGGGACAGGGAGAGCTCACCCCTCCACTTT. Its translation is CASSRDRESSPLHF.

The V gene is TRBV10-3, the J gene TRBJ2-3; D is uncertain. The CDR3 loop spans 13 amino acids. V lost 9 bases, J lost 1 base, and 11 bases lay in between. Germline V CDR1 and CDR2: ENHRY, SYGVKD. The CDR3 DNA reads as TGTGCCATTAGAATTCCCCGCACAGATACGCAGTATTTT. Translation gives CAIRIPRTDTQYF.

This chain links TRBV19 with TRBJ2-3, with 8 nucleotides matching TRBD2. This CDR3 spans 14 amino acids. Germline CDR1 is LNHDA and CDR2 is SQIVND (reference sequence). The V and J ends lost 5 bases and 6 bases, in that order; junction bases with no gene match: 7. The CDR3 sequence is CASSPLAGSDTQYF. The CDR3 DNA sequence: TGTGCCAGTAGTCCATTAGCGGGATCTGATACGCAGTATTTT.

The genes are TRBV27 and TRBJ1-2; D gene uncertain. Germline V gene sequence: CDR1 MNHEY, CDR2 SMNVEV (reference sequence). V dropped 6 bases and J dropped 4 bases, with 9 bases sitting between them. This CDR3 spans 12 amino acids. CDR3 in amino acids: CASSGPGYGYTF. Here the CDR3 DNA reads TGTGCCAGCAGCGGACCGGGCTATGGCTACACCTTC.

The chain uses TRBV28 and TRBJ1-2; TRBD1 matches 9 bases. The CDR3 is 15 amino acids. V dropped 4 bases and J dropped 8; count of bases not matched to a gene: 11. Germline V gives CDR1 MDHEN, CDR2 SYDVKM. The CDR3 loop is CASSYGTGRRRGYTF. The DNA of the CDR3 is TGTGCCAGCAGTTACGGGACAGGGAGGCGGAGGGGCTACACCTTC.

The chain recombines TRBV19 with TRBJ2-5; perhaps D is TRBD1 or TRBD2 (5 bases each). V gave up 8 bases and J gave up 5 bases, with 24 bases separating them. CDR3 length: 16 amino acids. Germline-derived CDR1 and CDR2 are LNHDA and SQIVND (reference sequence). Here the CDR3 DNA reads TGTGCCAGTGCCTCCCGGGAAGGGGTCGATTTGGAGACCCAGTACTTC. Translating it yields CASASREGVDLETQYF.

The chain links TRBV6-5 to TRBJ1-1; D gene unclear. The CDR3 totals 14 residues. The ends were cut back, 6 bases at V and 1 base at J, with 12 bases in the middle. CDR1 MNHEY and CDR2 SVGAGI come from the germline V gene. For the CDR3, the DNA is TGTGCCAGCAGCTTTAGGCTCGAGAACACTGAAGCTTTCTTT. This encodes CASSFRLENTEAFF.

This clone has just one count. The chain is built from TRBV7-9 and TRBJ1-2, with unresolved D. Germline CDR1 is SEHNR and CDR2 is FQNEAQ (reference sequence). The CDR3 runs to 14 residues. The V and J ends lost 5 bases and 4 bases respectively, with 14 bases between them. The CDR3 spells CASSTYSGVYGYTF. CDR3 DNA: TGTGCCAGCAGCACTTATAGCGGGGTCTATGGCTACACCTTC.

The chain links TRBV10-3 to TRBJ2-5, with 13 nucleotides matching TRBD2. After removal of 10 bases from V and 4 bases from J, the junction contained 6 bases not matched to a gene. The CDR3 is 14 residues long. Germline loops: CDR1 ENHRY, CDR2 SYGVKD. DNA for the CDR3: TGTGCCAGCGGACTAGCGGGGGAGGTAGAGACCCAGTACTTC. Residues: CASGLAGEVETQYF.

The J gene is TRBJ2-5, the V gene TRBV28, with 8 nucleotides matching TRBD2. The CDR3 spans 15 residues. V lost 3 bases, J lost 3 bases, and 6 bases stayed unmatched. Germline loops: CDR1 MDHEN, CDR2 SYDVKM. CDR3 in DNA: TGTGCCAGCAGTTTCCCCCAAGCGGGAGAAGAGACCCAGTACTTC. It is translated as CASSFPQAGEETQYF.

V usage is TRBV5-6 and J usage is TRBJ2-7; no reliable D call. The CDR3 is made up of 13 amino acids. The germline V gene encodes CDR1 SGHDT and CDR2 YYEEEE. The germline V and J ends were trimmed by 4 bases and 0 bases, with 8 bases remaining between them. In DNA, the CDR3 is TGTGCCAGCAGCGATGGATTCTCCTACGAGCAGTACTTC. Translation: CASSDGFSYEQYF.

The chain uses TRBV4-1 and TRBJ2-1; D is unresolved. Germline CDR1 reads MGHRA; CDR2 reads YSYEKL. The CDR3 is 11 amino acids. V lost 5 bases and J lost 6, with 5 bases in between. The CDR3, as DNA: TGCGCCAGCAGCTACCTCAATGAGCAGTTCTTC. Translating gives CASSYLNEQFF.

By share, this clone ranks as medium-sized (0.01 to 0.1%). The genes are TRBV5-6 and TRBJ2-7, with 9 bases identical to TRBD1. Germline V gene lookup returns CDR1 SGHDT and CDR2 YYEEEE. This CDR3 spans 14 amino acids. With V trimmed by 3 bases and J by 2 bases, 3 bases remained unmatched. This CDR3 reads CASSSGTGTYEQYF. The CDR3 bases are TGTGCCAGCAGCTCCGGGACAGGGACCTACGAGCAGTACTTC.